The 13 T cell receptor beta chains below come from one sample, sequenced in a study of T-cell memory formation after mild COVID-19. One entry per CDR3 protein, called by TCRdb with MiXCR from the 5' RACE reads. The table has about 600,000 distinct CDR3 sequences, 20% to 25% seen once; the top ten hold approximately 8.4%. Sequencing input: PBMCs or a T cell subset sorted from them (not recorded which). The receptors were gathered from an adult woman who had mild COVID-19 (a few samples of this study predate the infection). Cell type and time point are not known.

This clonotype was observed many times. The chain has TRBV7-2 and TRBJ1-1; D unclear. CDR1 and CDR2 (germline): SGHTA, FQGNSA. V was clipped by 3 bases and J by 4 bases, with 9 bases between them. This CDR3 is 13 amino acids long. Here the CDR3 reads CASSFGSRTEAFF. CDR3 in DNA: TGTGCCAGCAGCTTTGGCAGTCGCACTGAAGCTTTCTTT.

This rearrangement joins TRBV20-1 to TRBJ1-5; a possible D gene is TRBD1 (5 bases). In germline, CDR1 is DFQATT, CDR2 SNEGSKA (reference sequence). V shed 0 bases and J shed 6 bases, with 9 bases lying between them. The CDR3 runs 13 residues. Here the CDR3 DNA reads TGCAGTGCTAGAGATGCCCAGGGTCAGCCCCAGCATTTT. Its protein is CSARDAQGQPQHF.

The chain carries TRBV4-3 and TRBJ2-5; no reliable D call. The germline CDR1 and CDR2 sequences are LGHNA and YSLEER. The V gene lost 0 bases and the J gene lost 5 bases, with 7 bases spanning the gap. The length of the CDR3 is 13 residues. CDR3 loop: CASSQEYHETQYF. CDR3 bases: TGCGCCAGCAGCCAAGAATATCATGAGACCCAGTACTTC.

The chain has TRBV4-1 and TRBJ2-7, with 7 positions matching TRBD1. Germline V CDR1 and CDR2: MGHRA, YSYEKL. V dropped 8 bases and J dropped 1; count of bases not matched to a gene: 5. CDR3 size: 13 residues. The CDR3 nucleotides read TGCGCCAGCCACTCGACAGGGTCCTACGAGCAGTACTTC. It translates to CASHSTGSYEQYF.

This clonotype was detected a few times. This chain links TRBV12-3 or TRBV12-4 with TRBJ1-5, with 7 nucleotides matching TRBD1. This CDR3 comprises 20 residues. V was clipped by 2 bases and J by 0 bases; unmatched bases: 16. The CDR3 protein is CASSLNGKWQGVYSNQPQHF. DNA of the CDR3: TGTGCCAGCAGTTTAAATGGGAAATGGCAGGGGGTTTATAGCAATCAGCCCCAGCATTTT.

The chain has TRBV5-6 and TRBJ2-2; 7 bases agree with TRBD1. V shed 2 bases and J 7 bases; nucleotides not matched to a gene: 5. The CDR3 covers 14 residues. The germline V gene has CDR1 SGHDT and CDR2 YYEEEE. CDR3 sequence (DNA): TGTGCCAGCAGCTTACAGGGGTATGACGGGGAGCTGTTTTTT. It is translated as CASSLQGYDGELFF.

This clonotype was recorded once. V is TRBV9 and J is TRBJ1-2, with TRBD1 matching over 8 bases. J gave up 3 bases and V 0 bases, and 4 bases lay outside the gene matches. CDR1 SGDLS and CDR2 YYNGEE come from the germline V gene. CDR3 length: 15 residues. CDR3 nucleotide sequence: TGTGCCAGCAGCGTAGCTCGGACAGGGCACTATGGCTACACCTTC. It is translated as CASSVARTGHYGYTF.

This rearrangement joins TRBV6-5 to TRBJ1-2, with a tentative D call TRBD1 (5 bases). Per germline, CDR1 MNHEY and CDR2 SVGAGI. V lost 5 bases to trimming and J lost 3 bases, with 10 bases between them. CDR3 length: 13 residues. CDR3 in amino acids: CASSPGTYYGYTF. CDR3 DNA: TGTGCCAGCAGTCCCGGGACTTACTATGGCTACACCTTC.

The CDR3 spells CASSLHPESTDTQYF. CDR3 nucleotide sequence: TGTGCCAGCAGCCTTCACCCGGAAAGCACAGATACGCAGTATTTT. This sequence joins TRBV11-2 and TRBJ2-3, with D unclear. The V and J ends lost 5 bases and 0 bases respectively, with 12 bases between them. This CDR3 contains 15 residues. Germline V CDR1 and CDR2: SGHAT, FQNNGV.

This clonotype showed up just a few times. The chain has TRBV7-2 and TRBJ1-3; no reliable D call. Germline V CDR1 and CDR2: SGHTA, FQGNSA. V shed 1 base and J shed 1 base, with 8 bases lying between them. The CDR3 covers 15 residues. CDR3 sequence reads: CASSLGQPSGNTIYF. The CDR3 DNA reads TGTGCCAGCAGCTTAGGCCAGCCTTCTGGAAACACCATATATTTT.

This chain uses TRBV7-3 with TRBJ2-3; D is ambiguous. Germline V gene lookup returns CDR1 SGHTA and CDR2 FQGTGA. The CDR3 sequence is 13 residues long. Trimming pared 5 bases from V and 5 bases from J, leaving 11 bases between. CDR3 sequence: CASSKFVGDTQYF. DNA for the CDR3: TGTGCCAGCAGCAAGTTCGTGGGAGATACGCAGTATTTT.

This chain links TRBV27 with TRBJ2-7, with 9 nucleotides matching TRBD1. Germline V lookup: CDR1 MNHEY, CDR2 SMNVEV (reference sequence). J lost 4 bases, V lost 6 bases, and 13 bases had no gene match. The CDR3 is made up of 16 amino acids. Here the CDR3 DNA reads TGTGCCAGCAGGGGACAGGGTCGCGAAGGATGGTACGAGCAGTACTTC. Encoded protein: CASRGQGREGWYEQYF.

This clonotype was detected only a few times. The CDR3 is CSARDSGRANYEQYF. CDR3 sequence (DNA): TGCAGTGCTAGAGACAGCGGGAGGGCAAACTACGAGCAGTACTTC. The V call is TRBV20-1, the J call TRBJ2-7; 10 bases fit TRBD2. The trim removed 0 bases at V and 3 bases at J, leaving 5 bases unmatched. This CDR3 comprises 15 residues. CDR1 is DFQATT, CDR2 SNEGSKA, per germline (reference sequence).